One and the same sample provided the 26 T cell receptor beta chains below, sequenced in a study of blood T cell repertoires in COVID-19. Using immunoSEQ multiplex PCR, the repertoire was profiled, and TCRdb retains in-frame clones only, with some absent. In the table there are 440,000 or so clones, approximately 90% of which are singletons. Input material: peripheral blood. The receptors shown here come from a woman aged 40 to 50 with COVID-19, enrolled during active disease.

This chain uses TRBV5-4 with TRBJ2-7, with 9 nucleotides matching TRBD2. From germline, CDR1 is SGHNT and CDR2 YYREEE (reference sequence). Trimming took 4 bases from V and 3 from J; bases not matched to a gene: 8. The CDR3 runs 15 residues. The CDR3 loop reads CASSAGTSHYYEQYF. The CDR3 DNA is TGTGCCAGCAGCGCCGGGACTAGCCACTACTACGAGCAGTACTTC.

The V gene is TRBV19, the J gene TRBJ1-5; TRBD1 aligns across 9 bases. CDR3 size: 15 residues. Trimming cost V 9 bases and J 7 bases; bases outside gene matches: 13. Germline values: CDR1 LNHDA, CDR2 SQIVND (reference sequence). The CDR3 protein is CASLPSQGAWQPQHF. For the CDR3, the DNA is TGTGCCAGCCTCCCCTCACAGGGGGCCTGGCAGCCCCAGCATTTT.

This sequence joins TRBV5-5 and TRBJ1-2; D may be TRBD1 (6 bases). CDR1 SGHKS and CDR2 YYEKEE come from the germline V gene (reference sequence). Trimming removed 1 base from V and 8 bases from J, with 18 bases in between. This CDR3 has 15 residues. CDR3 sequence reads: CASSLSPGPRGGYTF. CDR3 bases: TGTGCCAGCAGCTTGTCCCCGGGCCCTAGGGGGGGCTACACCTTC.

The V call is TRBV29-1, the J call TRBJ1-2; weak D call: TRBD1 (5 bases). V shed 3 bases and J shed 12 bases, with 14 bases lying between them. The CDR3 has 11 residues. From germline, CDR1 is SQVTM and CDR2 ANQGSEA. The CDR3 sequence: CSVDGHSGDTF. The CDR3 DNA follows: TGCAGCGTTGACGGTCATTCGGGGGACACCTTC.

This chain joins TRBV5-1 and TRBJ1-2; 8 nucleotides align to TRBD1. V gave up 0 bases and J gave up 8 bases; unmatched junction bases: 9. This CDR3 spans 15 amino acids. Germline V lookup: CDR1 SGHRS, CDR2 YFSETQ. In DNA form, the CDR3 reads TGCGCCAGCAGCTTGGGATTGAGGACAGGGTCAGGCTACACCTTC. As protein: CASSLGLRTGSGYTF.

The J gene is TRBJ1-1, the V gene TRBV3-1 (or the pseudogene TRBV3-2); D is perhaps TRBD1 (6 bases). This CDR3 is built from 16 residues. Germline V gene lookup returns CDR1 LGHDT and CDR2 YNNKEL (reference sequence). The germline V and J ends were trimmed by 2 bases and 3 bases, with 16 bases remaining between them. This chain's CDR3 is CASSQRRGARDTEAFF. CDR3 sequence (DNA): TGTGCCAGCAGCCAAAGGCGGGGGGCGCGAGACACTGAAGCTTTCTTT.

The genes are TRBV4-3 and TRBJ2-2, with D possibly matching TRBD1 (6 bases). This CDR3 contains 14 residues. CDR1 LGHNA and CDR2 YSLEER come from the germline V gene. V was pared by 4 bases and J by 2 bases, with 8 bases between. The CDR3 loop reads CASSLDSNTGELFF. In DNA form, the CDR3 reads TGCGCCAGCAGCCTGGACAGTAACACCGGGGAGCTGTTTTTT.

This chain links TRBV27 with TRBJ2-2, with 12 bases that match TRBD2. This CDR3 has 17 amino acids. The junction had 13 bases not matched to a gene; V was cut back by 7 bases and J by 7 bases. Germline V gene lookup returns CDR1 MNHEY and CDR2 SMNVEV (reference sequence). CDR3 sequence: CASKRGLAGEGLGELFF. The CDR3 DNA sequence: TGTGCCAGCAAGAGGGGACTAGCGGGCGAGGGACTCGGGGAGCTGTTTTTT.

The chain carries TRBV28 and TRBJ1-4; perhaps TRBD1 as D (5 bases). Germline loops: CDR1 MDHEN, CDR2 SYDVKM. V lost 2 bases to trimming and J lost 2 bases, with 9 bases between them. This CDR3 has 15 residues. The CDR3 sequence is CASSLLAGTNEKLFF. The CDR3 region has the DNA TGTGCCAGCAGTTTACTTGCAGGGACTAATGAAAAACTGTTTTTT.

CDR3 nucleotide sequence: TGTGCCAGCAGCTTACGGGGGAGGACTAGCGGTAACACAGATACGCAGTATTTT. This encodes CASSLRGRTSGNTDTQYF. The V and J genes are TRBV7-9 and TRBJ2-3, with 10 bases aligning to TRBD2. The CDR3 contains 18 residues. V lost 2 bases and J lost 2; bases outside the gene matches: 10. Germline CDR1 and CDR2: SEHNR and FQNEAQ (reference sequence).

The CDR3 DNA sequence: TGTGCCAGCAGTTACGGGGTAGGGGAAGGGTCCCATCAGCCCCAGCATTTT. It is translated as CASSYGVGEGSHQPQHF. The chain links TRBV6-2 or TRBV6-3 to TRBJ1-5, with D possibly being TRBD1 (5 bases). V lost 2 bases and J 5 bases, leaving 19 bases between the germline ends. The germline V gene encodes CDR1 MNHEY and CDR2 SVGEGT. The CDR3 covers 17 residues.

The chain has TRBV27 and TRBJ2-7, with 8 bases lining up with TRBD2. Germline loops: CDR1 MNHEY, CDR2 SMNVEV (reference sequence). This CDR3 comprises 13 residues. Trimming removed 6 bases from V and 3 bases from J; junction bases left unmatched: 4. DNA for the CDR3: TGTGCCAGCAGACCAAGCGGGAGCTACGAGCAGTACTTC. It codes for CASRPSGSYEQYF.

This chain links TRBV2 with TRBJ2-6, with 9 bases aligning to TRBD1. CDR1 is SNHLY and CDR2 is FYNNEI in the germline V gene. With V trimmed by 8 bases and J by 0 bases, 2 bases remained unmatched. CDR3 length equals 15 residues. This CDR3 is CASRDRASGANVLTF. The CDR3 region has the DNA TGTGCCAGCCGGGACAGGGCCTCTGGGGCCAACGTCCTGACTTTC.

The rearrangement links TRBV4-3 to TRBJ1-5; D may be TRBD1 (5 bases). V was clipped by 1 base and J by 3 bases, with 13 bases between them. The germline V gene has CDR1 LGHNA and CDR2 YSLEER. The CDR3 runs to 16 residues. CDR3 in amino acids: CASSQVVTGFNQPQHF. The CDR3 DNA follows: TGCGCCAGCAGCCAAGTCGTTACAGGCTTCAATCAGCCCCAGCATTTT.

The CDR3 here is CASSPRQGIREQYF. Here the CDR3 DNA reads TGTGCCAGCAGCCCCAGACAGGGTATTCGCGAGCAGTACTTC. The V and J genes are TRBV7-2 and TRBJ2-7, with 7 bases identical to TRBD1. The CDR3 loop spans 14 amino acids. V lost 5 bases and J lost 6; bases outside the gene matches: 10. In germline, CDR1 is SGHTA, CDR2 FQGNSA.

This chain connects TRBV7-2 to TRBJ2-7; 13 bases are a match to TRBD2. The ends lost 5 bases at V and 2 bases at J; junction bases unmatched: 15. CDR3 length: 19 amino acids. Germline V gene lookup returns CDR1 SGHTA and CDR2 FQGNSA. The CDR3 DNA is TGTGCCAGCAGCCAGCGGGTACGACTAGCGGGAGGACTAGCCTACGAGCAGTACTTC. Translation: CASSQRVRLAGGLAYEQYF.

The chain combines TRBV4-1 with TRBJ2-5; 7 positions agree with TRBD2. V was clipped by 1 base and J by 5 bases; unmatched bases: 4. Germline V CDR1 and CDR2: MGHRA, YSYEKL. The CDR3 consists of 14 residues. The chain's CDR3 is CASSQATSVETQYF. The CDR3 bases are TGCGCCAGCAGCCAAGCAACTAGCGTGGAGACCCAGTACTTC.

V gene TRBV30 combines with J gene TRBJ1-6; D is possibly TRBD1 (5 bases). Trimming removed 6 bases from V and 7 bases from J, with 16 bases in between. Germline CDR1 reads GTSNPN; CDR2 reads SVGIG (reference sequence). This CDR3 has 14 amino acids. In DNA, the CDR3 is TGTGCCTGCACCTTAGGGACTCCGAATTCACCCCTCCACTTT. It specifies CACTLGTPNSPLHF.

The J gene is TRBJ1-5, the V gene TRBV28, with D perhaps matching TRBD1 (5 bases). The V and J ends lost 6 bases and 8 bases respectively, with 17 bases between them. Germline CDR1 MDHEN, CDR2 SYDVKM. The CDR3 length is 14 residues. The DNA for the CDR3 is TGTGCCAGCAGCCGTTCTCAGGGAAAGGAGCCCCAGCATTTT. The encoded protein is CASSRSQGKEPQHF.

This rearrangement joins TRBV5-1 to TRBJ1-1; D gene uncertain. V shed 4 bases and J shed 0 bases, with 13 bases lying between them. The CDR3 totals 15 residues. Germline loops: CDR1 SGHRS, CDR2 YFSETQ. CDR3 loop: CASSKRTALNTEAFF. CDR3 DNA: TGCGCCAGCAGCAAGCGTACGGCCCTGAACACTGAAGCTTTCTTT.

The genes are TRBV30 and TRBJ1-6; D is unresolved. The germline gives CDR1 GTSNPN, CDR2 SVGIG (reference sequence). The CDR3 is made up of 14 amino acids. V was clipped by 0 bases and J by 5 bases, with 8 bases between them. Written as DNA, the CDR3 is TGTGCCTGGAGTGTAACGGTTGATAATTCACCCCTCCACTTT. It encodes CAWSVTVDNSPLHF. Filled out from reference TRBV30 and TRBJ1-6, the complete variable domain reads SQTIHQWPATLVQPVGSPLSLECTVEGTSNPNLYWYRQAAGRGLQLLFYSVGIGQISSEVPQNLSASRPQDRQFILSSKKLLLSDSGFYLCAWSVTVDNSPLHFGNGTRLTVT.

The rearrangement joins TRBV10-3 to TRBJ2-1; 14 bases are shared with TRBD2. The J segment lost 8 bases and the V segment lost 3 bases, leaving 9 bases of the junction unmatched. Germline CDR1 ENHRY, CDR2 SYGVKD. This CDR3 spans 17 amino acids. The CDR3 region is CAISDPRRGLAGDEQFF. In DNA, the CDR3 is TGTGCCATCAGTGACCCCCGGCGGGGACTAGCGGGAGATGAGCAGTTCTTC.

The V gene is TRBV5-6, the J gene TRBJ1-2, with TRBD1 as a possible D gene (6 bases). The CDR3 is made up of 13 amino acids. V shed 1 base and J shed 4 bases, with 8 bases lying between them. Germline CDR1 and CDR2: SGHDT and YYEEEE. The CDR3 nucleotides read TGTGCCAGCAGCTTGTTACAGGGCTATGGCTACACCTTC. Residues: CASSLLQGYGYTF.

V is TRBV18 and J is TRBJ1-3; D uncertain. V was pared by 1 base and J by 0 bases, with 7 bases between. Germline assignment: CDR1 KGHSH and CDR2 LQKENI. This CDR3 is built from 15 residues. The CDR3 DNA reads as TGTGCCAGCTCACCACAGCACAGCTCTGGAAACACCATATATTTT. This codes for CASSPQHSSGNTIYF.

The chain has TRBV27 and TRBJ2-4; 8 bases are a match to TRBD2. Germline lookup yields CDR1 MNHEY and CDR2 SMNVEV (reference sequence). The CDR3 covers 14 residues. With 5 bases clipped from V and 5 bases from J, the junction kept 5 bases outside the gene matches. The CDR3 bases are TGTGCCAGCAGTGAGCGGGGGCCTGAAAACATTCAGTACTTC. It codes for CASSERGPENIQYF.

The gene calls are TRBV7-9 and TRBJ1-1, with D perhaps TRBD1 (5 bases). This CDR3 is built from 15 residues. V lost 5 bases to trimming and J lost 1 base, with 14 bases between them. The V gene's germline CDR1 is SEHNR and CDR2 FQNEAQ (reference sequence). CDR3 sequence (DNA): TGTGCCAGCAGCCCGACGTCCCAGGGGAACACTGAAGCTTTCTTT. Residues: CASSPTSQGNTEAFF.